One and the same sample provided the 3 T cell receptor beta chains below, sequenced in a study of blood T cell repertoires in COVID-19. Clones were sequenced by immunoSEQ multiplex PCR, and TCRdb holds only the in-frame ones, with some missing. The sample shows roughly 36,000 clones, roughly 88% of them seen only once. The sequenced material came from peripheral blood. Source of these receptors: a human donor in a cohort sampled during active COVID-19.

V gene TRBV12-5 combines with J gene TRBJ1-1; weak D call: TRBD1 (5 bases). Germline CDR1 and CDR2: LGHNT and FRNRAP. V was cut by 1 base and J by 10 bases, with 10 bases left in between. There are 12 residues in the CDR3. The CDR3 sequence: CASGLGQGAAFF. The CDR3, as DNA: TGTGCTAGTGGTTTGGGCCAGGGTGCAGCTTTCTTT.

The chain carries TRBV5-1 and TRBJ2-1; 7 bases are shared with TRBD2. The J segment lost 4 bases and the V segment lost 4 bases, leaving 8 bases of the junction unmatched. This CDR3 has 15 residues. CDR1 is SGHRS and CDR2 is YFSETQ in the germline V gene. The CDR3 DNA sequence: TGCGCCAGCAGCCTGGGCGGGGGTCCTTACAATGAGCAGTTCTTC. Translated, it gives CASSLGGGPYNEQFF.

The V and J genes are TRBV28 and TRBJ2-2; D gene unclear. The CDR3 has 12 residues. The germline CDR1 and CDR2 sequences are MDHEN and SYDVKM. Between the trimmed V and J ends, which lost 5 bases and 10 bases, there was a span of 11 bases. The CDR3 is CASSSTVEELFF. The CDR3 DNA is TGTGCCAGCAGTAGTACGGTAGAGGAGCTGTTTTTT. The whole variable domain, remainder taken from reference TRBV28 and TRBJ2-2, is DVKVTQSSRYLVKRTGEKVFLECVQDMDHENMFWYRQDPGLGLRLIYFSYDVKMKEKGDIPEGYSVSREKKERFSLILESASTNQTSMYLCASSSTVEELFFGEGSRLTVL.